Listed below are T cell receptor beta chains from one sample, sequenced in a study of memory CD4+ T cells and cytomegalovirus serostatus. Sequenced by immunoSEQ multiplex PCR; TCRdb stores in-frame clones only, minus some. This sample has 60,000 to 70,000 clones, with about three quarters found just once. The source material was memory CD4+ T cells from blood. The receptor source for this set is an adult in good health and CMV-seropositive. Each CDR3 is given with its conserved first and last residue. A D gene is named only where the DNA matches it firmly. Clone size appears in some rows only: once, few, many, or a class for an expanded clone.

>TRBV19|NA|TRBJ2-1|once
CASSIPAARDEQFF
TGTGCCAGTAGTATACCGGCAGCTCGCGATGAGCAGTTCTTC
>TRBV19|TRBD1|TRBJ1-2|NA
CASGETGFAANYGYTF
TGTGCCAGTGGAGAGACAGGGTTCGCAGCTAACTATGGCTACACCTTC
>TRBV2|NA|TRBJ1-1|NA
CAGTVQGMNTEAFF
TGTGCCGGAACCGTACAGGGAATGAACACTGAAGCTTTCTTT
>TRBV10-3|TRBD1|TRBJ1-1|NA
CASLSTDRGNTEAFF
TGTGCCAGTCTCTCTACGGACAGGGGGAACACTGAAGCTTTCTTT
>TRBV19|NA|TRBJ1-1|NA
CASSMGRARRHTEAFF
TGTGCCAGTAGTATGGGCAGGGCACGCCGGCACACTGAAGCTTTCTTT
>TRBV7-6|NA|TRBJ2-6|NA
CASSLQGASSGANVLTF
TGTGCCAGCAGCCTACAAGGAGCTTCCTCTGGGGCCAACGTCCTGACTTTC
>TRBV28|TRBD2|TRBJ2-1|NA
CASRGEAGVYNEQFF
TGTGCCAGCAGAGGGGAAGCGGGAGTTTACAATGAGCAGTTCTTC
>TRBV28|NA|TRBJ1-4|NA
CASSYPGTSEKLFF
TGTGCCAGCAGTTACCCTGGGACGTCAGAAAAACTGTTTTTT
>TRBV9|NA|TRBJ2-1|few
CASNRGNSYNEQFF
TGTGCCAGCAATCGAGGAAACTCCTACAATGAGCAGTTCTTC
>TRBV4-2|NA|TRBJ1-3|NA
CASSQEPGGTGNTIYF
TGTGCCAGCAGCCAAGAGCCGGGGGGTACCGGAAACACCATATATTTT
>TRBV7-2|TRBD2|TRBJ2-7|NA
CASTPGTSGRGVYF
TGTGCCAGCACTCCCGGGACTAGCGGGAGGGGGGTGTACTTC
>TRBV7-7|NA|TRBJ2-7|NA
CASSLFPDTEQYF
TGTGCTAGCAGCTTATTTCCGGACACTGAGCAGTACTTC
>TRBV28|TRBD2|TRBJ2-5|NA
CASTREGTQYF
TGTGCCAGCACTAGGGAGGGCACCCAGTACTTC
>TRBV5-4|NA|TRBJ2-1|NA
CASSSSASRGGYNEQFF
TGTGCCAGCAGCTCCTCCGCGTCGAGGGGGGGATATAATGAGCAGTTCTTC
>TRBV11-1|TRBD1|TRBJ2-1|once
CASAPGQGAGNEQFF
TGTGCCAGCGCCCCGGGACAGGGGGCTGGTAATGAGCAGTTCTTC
>TRBV5-1|NA|TRBJ1-1|NA
CASSSYRVNTEAFF
TGCGCCAGCAGCTCCTACAGGGTGAACACTGAAGCTTTCTTT
>TRBV28|NA|TRBJ1-5|NA
CASTIAGEGQPQHF
TGTGCCAGTACTATTGCGGGGGAGGGGCAGCCCCAGCATTTT
>TRBV5-1|NA|TRBJ2-7|NA
CASSLRGTGNPYEQYF
TGCGCCAGCAGCTTGCGGGGGACGGGTAACCCCTACGAGCAGTACTTC
>TRBV2|NA|TRBJ1-1|NA
CASSEAPQGNTEAFF
TGTGCCAGCAGTGAAGCGCCACAGGGGAACACTGAAGCTTTCTTT
>TRBV7-3|NA|TRBJ2-1|NA
CASSLKGTLNEQFF
TGTGCCAGCAGCTTGAAAGGGACGTTAAATGAGCAGTTCTTC
>TRBV29-1|TRBD1|TRBJ1-5|medium-sized
CSAGGKGQPQHF
TGCAGCGCAGGGGGGAAGGGTCAGCCCCAGCATTTT
>TRBV7-9|TRBD2|TRBJ2-7|once
CASSLPAGGNEQYF
TGTGCCAGCAGCTTACCTGCGGGAGGAAACGAGCAGTACTTC
>TRBV2|NA|TRBJ2-1|NA
CASSIRQSSSYNEQFF
TGTGCCAGCAGTATACGACAGTCAAGCTCCTACAATGAGCAGTTCTTC
>TRBV2|TRBD2|TRBJ2-3|NA
CASSAPLLAGGPERTDTQYF
TGTGCCAGCAGTGCCCCCTTATTAGCGGGGGGGCCTGAAAGGACAGATACGCAGTATTTT
>TRBV7-2|NA|TRBJ1-5|NA
CASSLDPTSPQHF
TGTGCCAGCAGCTTAGACCCGACCAGTCCCCAGCATTTT
>TRBV7-9|TRBD2|TRBJ2-3|NA
CASRNGLAGRTDTQYF
TGTGCCAGCAGGAACGGACTAGCGGGACGCACAGATACGCAGTATTTT
>TRBV5-8|NA|TRBJ2-1|NA
CASSSGQLSYNEQFF
TGTGCCAGCAGCTCTGGACAGCTCTCCTACAATGAGCAGTTCTTC
>TRBV30|TRBD2|TRBJ2-5|NA
CAWGLAGVGETQYF
TGTGCCTGGGGACTAGCGGGAGTGGGAGAGACCCAGTACTTC
>TRBV2|TRBD2|TRBJ2-3|NA
CASSEKRGSVGTQYF
TGTGCCAGCAGTGAAAAGCGGGGTTCGGTTGGGACGCAGTATTTT
>TRBV20-1|NA|TRBJ1-2|NA
CSARASSGYTF
TGCAGTGCTAGAGCGTCGTCGGGCTACACCTTC
>TRBV27|NA|TRBJ2-5|NA
CASSPGRAQVETQYF
TGTGCCAGCAGTCCAGGCCGGGCGCAAGTAGAGACCCAGTACTTC
>TRBV19|NA|TRBJ1-2|NA
CASSWGTLSGGYTF
TGTGCCAGTAGTTGGGGGACTCTCTCGGGCGGCTACACCTTC
>TRBV29-1|NA|TRBJ1-3|NA
CSVVGQDGSGNTIYF
TGCAGCGTTGTGGGACAAGATGGCTCTGGAAACACCATATATTTT
>TRBV19|NA|TRBJ1-1|NA
CASSSPGLNTEAFF
TGTGCCAGTAGTAGCCCTGGATTGAACACTGAAGCTTTCTTT
>TRBV5-4|TRBD1|TRBJ1-1|NA
CASSGTVNTEAFF
TGTGCCAGCAGCGGGACAGTGAACACTGAAGCTTTCTTT
>TRBV2|NA|TRBJ1-5|NA
CASSTGFNQPQHF
TGTGCCAGCAGTACAGGATTCAATCAGCCCCAGCATTTT
>TRBV5-1|NA|TRBJ1-1|few
CASKRRQMNTEAFF
TGCGCCAGCAAGCGCCGGCAGATGAACACTGAAGCTTTCTTT
>TRBV5-1|NA|TRBJ1-6|NA
CASSSDTYNSPLHF
TGCGCCAGCAGCTCGGACACATATAATTCACCCCTCCACTTT
>TRBV7-2|NA|TRBJ2-7|NA
CASSLTAQGHEQYF
TGTGCCAGCAGCTTAACCGCCCAGGGCCACGAGCAGTACTTC
>TRBV6-1|TRBD2|TRBJ2-7|NA
CASSEWASGYEQYF
TGTGCCAGCAGTGAATGGGCTAGCGGCTACGAGCAGTACTTC
>TRBV29-1|NA|TRBJ2-5|NA
CSVKQETQYF
TGCAGCGTGAAGCAAGAGACCCAGTACTTC
>TRBV5-1|TRBD1|TRBJ2-1|NA
CASSLEGATPFF
TGCGCCAGCAGCTTGGAGGGGGCCACCCCGTTCTTC
>TRBV19|NA|TRBJ1-2|NA
CASSINAGYTF
TGTGCCAGTAGTATAAATGCGGGCTACACCTTC
>TRBV19|NA|TRBJ1-1|few
CASSRRQEGTEAFF
TGTGCCAGTAGTCGGCGACAGGAGGGCACTGAAGCTTTCTTT
>TRBV2|NA|TRBJ2-1|NA
CASSGGAVSSYNEQFF
TGTGCCAGCAGTGGGGGGGCGGTAAGCTCCTACAATGAGCAGTTCTTC
>TRBV9|NA|TRBJ1-4|once
CASSEGTTTNEKLFF
TGTGCCAGCAGCGAGGGGACAACAACTAATGAAAAACTGTTTTTT
>TRBV5-1|TRBD1|TRBJ1-6|NA
CASSSWTGQDSPLHF
TGCGCCAGCAGCTCCTGGACAGGGCAGGATTCACCCCTCCACTTT
>TRBV11-1|NA|TRBJ2-3|few
CASSSPGRAADTQYF
TGTGCCAGCAGCTCGCCGGGGCGAGCGGCAGATACGCAGTATTTT
>TRBV7-3|NA|TRBJ2-1|once
CASSPSGGMAYNEQFF
TGTGCCAGCAGCCCATCCGGGGGAATGGCCTACAATGAGCAGTTCTTC
>TRBV18|NA|TRBJ1-6|NA
CASSPDGNSPLHF
TGTGCCAGCTCACCAGACGGTAATTCACCCCTCCACTTT
>TRBV7-3|NA|TRBJ2-3|NA
CASSLTHSADTQYF
TGTGCCAGCAGCTTAACCCATTCCGCAGATACGCAGTATTTT
>TRBV6-4|TRBD2|TRBJ2-3|NA
CATDSKREGPGDTQYF
TGTGCCACCGATAGTAAGCGGGAGGGCCCGGGAGATACGCAGTATTTT
>TRBV4-1|NA|TRBJ2-1|NA
CASSQEGAGFYNEQFF
TGCGCCAGCAGCCAAGAGGGGGCAGGTTTTTACAATGAGCAGTTCTTC